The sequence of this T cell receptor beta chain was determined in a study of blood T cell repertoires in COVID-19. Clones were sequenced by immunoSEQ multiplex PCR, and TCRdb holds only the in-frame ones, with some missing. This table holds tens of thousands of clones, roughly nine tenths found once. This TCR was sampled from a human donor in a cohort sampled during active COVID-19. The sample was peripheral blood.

The CDR3, as DNA: TGCAGTGCCGCGAGCGGAACTGAAGCTTTCTTT. As protein: CSAASGTEAFF. The V call is TRBV20-1, the J call TRBJ1-1; no clear D. In germline, CDR1 is DFQATT, CDR2 SNEGSKA (reference sequence). This CDR3 is 11 amino acids long. With 6 bases removed from V and 5 bases from J, the gap between germline ends came to 10 bases.